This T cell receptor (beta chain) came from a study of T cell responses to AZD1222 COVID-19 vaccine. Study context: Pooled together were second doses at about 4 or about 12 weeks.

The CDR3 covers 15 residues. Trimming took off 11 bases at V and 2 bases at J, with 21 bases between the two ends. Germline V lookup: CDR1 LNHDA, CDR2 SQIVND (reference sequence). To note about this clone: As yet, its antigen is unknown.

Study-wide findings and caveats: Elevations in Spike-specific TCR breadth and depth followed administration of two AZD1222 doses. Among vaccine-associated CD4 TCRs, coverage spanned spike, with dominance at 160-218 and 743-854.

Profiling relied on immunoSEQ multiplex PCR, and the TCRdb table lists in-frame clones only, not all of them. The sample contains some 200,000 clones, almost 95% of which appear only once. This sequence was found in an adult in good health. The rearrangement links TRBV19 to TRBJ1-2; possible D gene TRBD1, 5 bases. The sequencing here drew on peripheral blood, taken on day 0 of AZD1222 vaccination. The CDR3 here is CAARGRESPNYGYTF. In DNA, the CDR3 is TGTGCCGCTCGGGGCAGGGAATCCCCCAACTATGGCTACACCTTC.